These 27 T cell receptor beta chains came from one sample sequenced in a study of blood T cell repertoires in COVID-19. Here immunoSEQ multiplex PCR was the method, and the copy in TCRdb shows in-frame clones only, minus some. The sample consists of about 100,000 clones, 70% to 90% of them appearing once. Sequenced sample: peripheral blood. The receptors stem from a human donor in a cohort sampled during active COVID-19.

Comments on this clone: Other nucleotide sequences in the sample specify the same CDR3. This chain uses TRBV5-1 with TRBJ1-5; 8 bases agree with TRBD1. Germline trimming cut 0 bases from V and 2 bases from J; bases unmatched to any gene: 1. The CDR3 totals 15 residues. The V gene's germline CDR1 is SGHRS and CDR2 YFSETQ. In DNA, the CDR3 is TGCGCCAGCAGCTTGGAGGGACAGGGCAATCAGCCCCAGCATTTT. Protein sequence: CASSLEGQGNQPQHF.

V gene TRBV7-8 combines with J gene TRBJ2-7; a possible D gene is TRBD2 (5 bases). The CDR3 is 16 residues long. V lost 1 base and J lost 0, with 13 bases in between. Germline V gene lookup returns CDR1 SGHVS and CDR2 FQNEAQ. The CDR3 DNA reads as TGTGCCAGCAGCTTAGGGCCTAGCCTGAGCTCCTACGAGCAGTACTTC. As protein: CASSLGPSLSSYEQYF.

This chain connects TRBV6-1 to TRBJ1-1; D is unresolved. This CDR3 is 13 amino acids long. Between the trimmed V and J ends, which lost 2 bases and 3 bases, there was a span of 7 bases. The germline V gene encodes CDR1 MNHNS and CDR2 SASEGT. CDR3 DNA: TGTGCCAGCAGTGAACAACAGTACACTGAAGCTTTCTTT. It specifies CASSEQQYTEAFF.

The chain employs TRBV29-1 and TRBJ2-3; 12 bases line up with TRBD2. Germline V gene sequence: CDR1 SQVTM, CDR2 ANQGSEA. V lost 5 bases, J lost 6 bases, and 3 bases stayed unmatched. CDR3 length: 13 amino acids. DNA for the CDR3: TGCAGCGTTCTAGCGGGGGGGGTGGATACGCAGTATTTT. This sequence encodes CSVLAGGVDTQYF.

The rearrangement links TRBV5-1 to TRBJ1-1, with D perhaps matching TRBD1 (6 bases). Trimming took off 2 bases at V and 6 bases at J, with 14 bases between the two ends. This CDR3 spans 14 amino acids. From germline, CDR1 is SGHRS and CDR2 YFSETQ. The CDR3 reads CASSFPGAGAEAFF. The CDR3 nucleotides are TGCGCCAGCAGCTTCCCAGGGGCCGGGGCTGAAGCTTTCTTT. Complete variable domain (other parts from reference TRBV5-1 and TRBJ1-1): KAGVTQTPRYLIKTRGQQVTLSCSPISGHRSVSWYQQTPGQGLQFLFEYFSETQRNKGNFPGRFSGRQFSNSRSEMNVSTLELGDSALYLCASSFPGAGAEAFFGQGTRLTVV.

The chain uses TRBV10-1 and TRBJ2-1; 7 bases match TRBD2. The trim removed 0 bases at V and 6 bases at J, leaving 8 bases unmatched. The CDR3 contains 16 residues. Germline V gene data show CDR1 as WNHNN and CDR2 as SYGVQD (reference sequence). The CDR3: CASSESRAGRGNEQFF. The CDR3 DNA reads TGCGCCAGCAGTGAGTCTAGGGCAGGGAGGGGCAATGAGCAGTTCTTC.

This clone was counted a single time. This chain joins TRBV6-2 or TRBV6-3 and TRBJ1-2; no reliable D call. CDR3 length: 12 residues. Germline lookup yields CDR1 MNHEY and CDR2 SVGEGT. V gave up 0 bases and J gave up 7 bases, with 6 bases separating them. The CDR3 sequence is CASSYSRRGYTF. The CDR3 DNA reads as TGTGCCAGCAGTTACTCGAGGCGTGGCTACACCTTC.

This clone appeared many times. CDR3 residues: CASSESGLQPQHF. The CDR3 nucleotides read TGTGCCAGCAGTGAATCAGGGCTTCAGCCCCAGCATTTT. V is TRBV2 and J is TRBJ1-5; weak D call: TRBD1 (5 bases). This CDR3 region has 13 residues. Germline V CDR1 and CDR2: SNHLY, FYNNEI. V lost 2 bases and J 6 bases, leaving 8 bases between the germline ends.

J is TRBJ1-2 and V is TRBV5-6; TRBD1 agrees at 8 bases. Germline loops: CDR1 SGHDT, CDR2 YYEEEE. V trimming: 4 bases; J trimming: 5 bases; junction bases outside the gene matches: 7. The CDR3 is made up of 14 amino acids. The CDR3 sequence: CASSPDRELYGYTF. The CDR3 DNA reads TGTGCCAGCAGCCCGGACAGGGAATTATATGGCTACACCTTC.

The chain recombines TRBV19 with TRBJ1-1; D not resolved. The ends were cut back, 7 bases at V and 10 bases at J, with 19 bases in the middle. The CDR3 sequence is 13 residues long. The V gene's germline CDR1 is LNHDA and CDR2 SQIVND (reference sequence). CDR3 sequence: CASTLGPSSGAFF. In nucleotides, the CDR3 is TGTGCCAGTACTCTGGGTCCATCCTCGGGAGCTTTCTTT.

The V and J genes are TRBV18 and TRBJ1-1, with 9 bases fitting TRBD1. The germline CDR1 and CDR2 sequences are KGHSH and LQKENI. J lost 4 bases, V lost 6 bases, and 6 bases had no gene match. This CDR3 spans 14 amino acids. CDR3 DNA sequence: TGTGCCAGCTCCCAACAGGGGGCGGGCACTGAAGCTTTCTTT. Translation: CASSQQGAGTEAFF.

The gene calls are TRBV7-2 and TRBJ2-5; TRBD2 might be the D (6 bases). CDR3 length equals 17 residues. The V end was cut by 2 bases, the J end by 2 bases, with 18 bases between. Germline values: CDR1 SGHTA, CDR2 FQGNSA. CDR3 in amino acids: CASSLRAAGSAQETQYF. DNA of the CDR3: TGTGCCAGCAGCTTACGTGCCGCGGGGTCCGCACAAGAGACCCAGTACTTC.

This clone was counted once. The rearrangement links TRBV3-1 (or the pseudogene TRBV3-2) to TRBJ2-3, with 9 nucleotides matching TRBD2. Unmatched junction bases numbered 5, after V lost 5 bases and J lost 5 bases. The CDR3 is 14 residues long. The germline gives CDR1 LGHDT, CDR2 YNNKEL (reference sequence). The DNA of the CDR3 is TGTGCCAGCAGCTTGCGGGGGGGCGGAGATACGCAGTATTTT. It translates to CASSLRGGGDTQYF.

The CDR3 coding sequence is TGTGCCAGCAGCTACAACCGGGGAGTCTCCTACGAGCAGTACTTC. This encodes CASSYNRGVSYEQYF. J is TRBJ2-7 and V is TRBV7-2; D is possibly TRBD2 (5 bases). Per germline, CDR1 SGHTA and CDR2 FQGNSA. V was shortened by 4 bases and J by 0 bases, with 13 bases between the two germline ends. The CDR3 is 15 amino acids.

This chain connects TRBV6-5 to TRBJ1-2; possible D gene TRBD1, 6 bases. The CDR3 consists of 15 residues. From germline, CDR1 is MNHEY and CDR2 SVGAGI. The V end was cut by 0 bases, the J end by 2 bases, with 10 bases between. CDR3 region: CASSYSRDMNYGYTF. CDR3 nucleotides: TGTGCCAGCAGTTACTCCCGGGACATGAACTATGGCTACACCTTC.

The V call is TRBV9, the J call TRBJ2-6, with a possible D match to TRBD2 (5 bases). This CDR3 is 16 amino acids long. Germline V gene data show CDR1 as SGDLS and CDR2 as YYNGEE. V lost 3 bases and J 2 bases, leaving 12 bases between the germline ends. CDR3 nucleotide sequence: TGTGCCAGCAGCGGGGCTAGCAGCCCTGGGGCCAACGTCCTGACTTTC. Protein sequence: CASSGASSPGANVLTF.

The chain employs TRBV27 and TRBJ2-7; tentative D call: TRBD1 (5 bases). Germline-derived CDR1 and CDR2 are MNHEY and SMNVEV (reference sequence). The CDR3 extends over 15 amino acids. The V end was cut by 0 bases, the J end by 5 bases, with 14 bases between. CDR3 loop: CASSLSGPGNNEQYF. The CDR3, as DNA: TGTGCCAGCAGTTTATCGGGTCCAGGGAACAACGAGCAGTACTTC.

The chain employs TRBV19 and TRBJ1-2, with no clear D. Trimming shortened V by 7 bases and J by 2 bases, and 17 bases separated the two germline ends. Germline values: CDR1 LNHDA, CDR2 SQIVND (reference sequence). The CDR3 loop spans 15 amino acids. CDR3 loop: CASIGVSSGNYGYTF. CDR3 bases: TGTGCCAGTATCGGGGTTTCGAGCGGGAACTATGGCTACACCTTC.

V usage is TRBV30 and J usage is TRBJ2-1; the D is unclear. Germline V gives CDR1 GTSNPN, CDR2 SVGIG (reference sequence). V was trimmed by 1 base and J by 4 bases, leaving 2 bases between them. This CDR3 spans 11 amino acids. The CDR3 loop is CAWSAYNEQFF. The CDR3 DNA reads TGTGCCTGGAGTGCGTACAATGAGCAGTTCTTC.

A few counts support this clone. The rearrangement joins TRBV18 to TRBJ2-7, with D possibly being TRBD1 (6 bases). The V gene lost 0 bases and the J gene lost 0 bases, with 12 bases spanning the gap. CDR3 length: 16 residues. The V gene's germline CDR1 is KGHSH and CDR2 LQKENI. In DNA, the CDR3 is TGTGCCAGCTCACCACCGAGTACAGGGAGCTCCTACGAGCAGTACTTC. Amino acids: CASSPPSTGSSYEQYF.

The chain couples TRBV3-1 (or the pseudogene TRBV3-2) to TRBJ2-3; 9 bases map to TRBD2. Germline assignment: CDR1 LGHDT and CDR2 YNNKEL (reference sequence). CDR3 length: 16 residues. V gave up 4 bases and J gave up 8 bases; unmatched junction bases: 13. The CDR3 coding sequence is TGTGCCAGCAGCCCCCAGGCGGGAGGGCCATCGGTTACGCAGTATTTT. Translated, it gives CASSPQAGGPSVTQYF.

The rearrangement links TRBV7-8 to TRBJ1-1; unclear D gene. V lost 3 bases to trimming and J lost 4 bases, with 15 bases between them. The CDR3 has 15 amino acids. In germline, CDR1 is SGHVS, CDR2 FQNEAQ. In DNA, the CDR3 is TGTGCCAGCAGCTTCGTTCGGGGTGGCGGCACTGAAGCTTTCTTT. It is translated as CASSFVRGGGTEAFF. Full variable domain (rest looked up from reference TRBV7-8 and TRBJ1-1): GAGVSQSPRYKVAKRGQDVALRCDPISGHVSLFWYQQALGQGPEFLTYFQNEAQLDKSGLPSDRFFAERPEGSVSTLKIQRTQQEDSAVYLCASSFVRGGGTEAFFGQGTRLTVV.

The CDR3, as DNA: TGTGCCAGCAGTCCCCAATCAGGGGGAGGAACCTACGAGCAGTACTTC. It yields the protein CASSPQSGGGTYEQYF. The chain carries TRBV27 and TRBJ2-7; D may be TRBD1 (7 bases). The V end was cut by 5 bases, the J end by 2 bases, with 19 bases between. The V gene's germline CDR1 is MNHEY and CDR2 SMNVEV (reference sequence). The CDR3 runs to 16 residues.

V usage is TRBV3-1 (or the pseudogene TRBV3-2) and J usage is TRBJ2-3; 7 bases align to TRBD2. CDR1 and CDR2 (germline): LGHDT, YNNKEL (reference sequence). This CDR3 has 15 amino acids. V lost 1 base and J lost 3; bases outside the gene matches: 4. CDR3 in amino acids: CASSQVERETDTQYF. In DNA, the CDR3 is TGTGCCAGCAGCCAAGTAGAGCGGGAAACAGATACGCAGTATTTT.

The chain couples TRBV7-2 to TRBJ2-7, with unresolved D. This CDR3 spans 18 amino acids. Germline V gene lookup returns CDR1 SGHTA and CDR2 FQGNSA. The V end was cut by 3 bases, the J end by 7 bases, with 28 bases between. CDR3 DNA sequence: TGTGCCAGCAGCTTGTTTCCACATCCCCCCCCTCGACTGAGGGAGCAGTACTTC. Its translation: CASSLFPHPPPRLREQYF.

In the case of this clone: In the same sample, other DNA sequences code for this CDR3. V and J are TRBV12-3 or TRBV12-4 and TRBJ2-5, with 8 positions matching TRBD1. The CDR3 contains 13 residues. Trimming removed 3 bases from V and 4 bases from J; junction bases left unmatched: 1. The DNA of the CDR3 is TGTGCCAGCAGTTTTGGACAGGGAGAGACCCAGTACTTC. Translation: CASSFGQGETQYF.

The chain employs TRBV19 and TRBJ1-6; 8 nucleotides agree with TRBD1. With 3 bases clipped from V and 6 bases from J, the junction kept 7 bases outside the gene matches. Germline loops: CDR1 LNHDA, CDR2 SQIVND (reference sequence). The CDR3 runs 16 residues. Here the CDR3 DNA reads TGTGCCAGTAGTATGTTGGGACAGGCAGGTAATTCACCCCTCCACTTT. This translates into CASSMLGQAGNSPLHF.